Listed below are T cell receptor beta chains from one sample, sequenced in a study of beta chain features in type 1 diabetes. Assay: immunoSEQ multiplex PCR; the TCRdb copy retains only in-frame clones and omits some. The table records approximately 240,000 clones, around 16% of them present only once. The sequenced material came from naive CD4+ T cells from blood. These receptors originate from a man aged 25 to 40 with type 1 diabetes. Both conserved end residues are part of each CDR3. The D gene is left open where the match is weak. A row's size may be missing; if present it is once, few, many or a size class.

>-|TRBV18|TRBJ1-2|TRBD1
TGTGCCAGCTCCCAGGACAGGCCGGGCGGCTACACCTTC
CASSQDRPGGYTF
>few|TRBV7-7|TRBJ2-1|TRBD1
TGTGCCAGCAGCTTGGACAGGGCCGACTACAATGAGCAGTTCTTC
CASSLDRADYNEQFF
>-|TRBV25-1|TRBJ2-7|TRBD2
TGTGCCAGTGGGACTAGCGGCGCCTACGAGCAGTACTTC
CASGTSGAYEQYF
>few|TRBV6-5|TRBJ2-7|-
TGTGCCAGCAGTTACTCTATCGCGGCTAGCTACGAGCAGTACTTC
CASSYSIAASYEQYF
>few|TRBV29-1|TRBJ2-5|-
TGCAGCGCGGCTCTGGAGACCCAGTACTTC
CSAALETQYF
>few|TRBV29-1|TRBJ1-1|-
TGCAGCGGGTACAGGGTGAACACTGAAGCTTTCTTT
CSGYRVNTEAFF
>-|TRBV28|TRBJ2-3|-
TGTGCCAGCAGCAATAGCGCAGATACGCAGTATTTT
CASSNSADTQYF
>few|TRBV7-2|TRBJ2-2|TRBD2
TGTGCCAGCAGCATGACTAGCGGGAGGGACACCGGGGAGCTGTTTTTT
CASSMTSGRDTGELFF
>-|TRBV7-2|TRBJ2-1|TRBD2
TGTGCCAGCAACCCGACTAGCGGGAGTTACAATGAGCAGTTCTTC
CASNPTSGSYNEQFF
>-|TRBV27|TRBJ1-4|-
TGTGCCAGCAGTTTCTCCTCAATTCAAAAACTGTTTTTT
CASSFSSIQKLFF
>-|TRBV4-1|TRBJ2-5|-
TGCGCCAGCAGCCAAGACATTGGGGTGACCCAGTACTTC
CASSQDIGVTQYF
>-|TRBV30|TRBJ1-3|-
TGTGCCTGGAGTGTACCCCAGGGGTTTACTGGAAACACCATATATTTT
CAWSVPQGFTGNTIYF
>-|TRBV7-9|TRBJ2-7|TRBD1
TGTGCCAGCAGCTCCTGGGACAGAACCTACTACGAGCAGTACTTC
CASSSWDRTYYEQYF
>few|TRBV9|TRBJ2-3|-
TGTGCCAGCAGCGTAGATCGGGATACGCAGTATTTT
CASSVDRDTQYF
>-|TRBV9|TRBJ1-2|-
TGTGCCAGCAGCGCACGGACAGTTGCAAACTATGGCTACACCTTC
CASSARTVANYGYTF
>-|TRBV28|TRBJ2-5|-
TGTGCCAGCGTCCTGGGACGGGAAGAGACCCAGTACTTC
CASVLGREETQYF
>few|TRBV20-1|TRBJ1-5|-
TGCAGTGCTAGTCCGGGTCAGCCCCAGCATTTT
CSASPGQPQHF
>-|TRBV28|TRBJ1-2|TRBD1
TGTGCCAGCAAACTCGGGACAGGGTTCTGGGGCTACACCTTC
CASKLGTGFWGYTF
>few|TRBV18|TRBJ2-1|-
TGTGCCAGCTCACCTAGACAGGAGTACTCCTACAATGAGCAGTTCTTC
CASSPRQEYSYNEQFF
>once|TRBV28|TRBJ2-7|TRBD1
TGTGCCAGCACTGCCGACCGGGACAGGTCCTACGAGCAGTACTTC
CASTADRDRSYEQYF
>-|TRBV9|TRBJ2-5|TRBD1
TGTGCCAGCAGCCCTCTGGGACAGGGGAGTACAGGAGAGACCCAGTACTTC
CASSPLGQGSTGETQYF
>-|TRBV30|TRBJ1-2|TRBD1
TGTGCCTGGAGTGGACATCTTAGGGACAGCACCTATGGCTACACCTTC
CAWSGHLRDSTYGYTF
>-|TRBV29-1|TRBJ1-4|-
TGCAGCGTTGAAGGTGGAGGGGAAAAACTGTTTTTT
CSVEGGGEKLFF
>few|TRBV7-8|TRBJ2-3|TRBD2
TGTGCCAGCAGCTTGAATGGCGGGAGATGGGATACGCAGTATTTT
CASSLNGGRWDTQYF
>-|TRBV5-1|TRBJ2-7|-
TGCGCCAGCAGCTTGGTCGGCCCAACCTACGAGCAGTACTTC
CASSLVGPTYEQYF
>-|TRBV7-3|TRBJ1-1|TRBD1
TGTGCCAGCAGCCTCACAGGGGACACTGAAGCTTTCTTT
CASSLTGDTEAFF
>-|TRBV7-2|TRBJ1-5|TRBD1
TGTGCCAGCAGCTTAGGACAGGGGGCTTATCAGCCCCAGCATTTT
CASSLGQGAYQPQHF
>-|TRBV29-1|TRBJ2-7|-
TGCAGCGTCCGACTCCGGGACTCATCCTACGAGCAGTACTTC
CSVRLRDSSYEQYF
>few|TRBV9|TRBJ2-6|-
TGTGCCAGCAGCGTACAGGGGATGAAGGCCAACGTCCTGACTTTC
CASSVQGMKANVLTF
>few|TRBV6-6|TRBJ2-5|-
TGTGCCAGCAGTTGGACCTTGGGGGAGACCCAGTACTTC
CASSWTLGETQYF
>-|TRBV7-2|TRBJ1-1|-
TGTGCCAGCAGCTTTGACAGATTGAACACTGAAGCTTTCTTT
CASSFDRLNTEAFF